The T cell receptor (beta chain) described here comes from a study of lymphopenia after photon versus proton radiotherapy. Regarding the study as a whole: Under photons, naive T cells and diversity fell while effector/memory populations rose.

Assay used: immunoSEQ multiplex PCR; TCRdb lists only in-frame clones, some missing. The table has 43,000 or so clones, 85% seen once; the top ten hold 2.2%. About this clone: Antigen unknown.

Trimming removed 5 bases at V and 10 bases at J, with 21 bases between. The CDR3 sequence is 14 residues long. Germline values: CDR1 SGHTA, CDR2 FQGNSA. The origin of this receptor is a man in his forties with gastric cancer. The sequencing here drew on peripheral blood, taken from a patient treated with photon-based radiotherapy. The chain has TRBV7-2 and TRBJ2-7, with D possibly TRBD2 on 7 matching bases. CDR3 in amino acids: CASSPDVRGRSQYF. The CDR3 bases are TGTGCCAGCAGCCCCGATGTGCGGGGGCGTTCACAGTACTTC.